The 17 T cell receptor beta chains reported below all come from one sample, sequenced in a study of T cells after yellow fever vaccination. One entry per CDR3 protein, called by TCRdb with MiXCR from the 5' RACE reads. The sample has roughly 340,000 distinct CDR3 sequences, approximately 4% seen once. Sequences were derived from PBMCs, sampled 5 days after the yellow fever booster vaccination. The source of these receptors is a man aged 18 to 35 who received the YFV17D yellow fever vaccine.

V is TRBV4-1 and J is TRBJ2-7; D ambiguous. The V end was cut by 2 bases, the J end by 3 bases, with 11 bases between. This CDR3 comprises 14 residues. Germline V gives CDR1 MGHRA, CDR2 YSYEKL. DNA of the CDR3: TGCGCCAGCAGCCAAAGCCCGGGCGACTACGAGCAGTACTTC. This sequence encodes CASSQSPGDYEQYF.

The chain has TRBV20-1 and TRBJ2-1; maybe TRBD2 (7 bases). CDR3 length: 13 amino acids. V was cut by 6 bases and J by 8 bases, with 17 bases left in between. Germline V gives CDR1 DFQATT, CDR2 SNEGSKA (reference sequence). The CDR3 region is CSAHPGAGDEQFF. The CDR3 DNA reads as TGCAGTGCCCACCCGGGGGCGGGGGATGAGCAGTTCTTC.

Ten or more counts support this clonotype. The chain is built from TRBV20-1 and TRBJ2-7; the D call may be TRBD1 or TRBD2 (5 bases each). This CDR3 spans 16 amino acids. Germline assignment: CDR1 DFQATT and CDR2 SNEGSKA (reference sequence). V was pared by 3 bases and J by 2 bases, with 20 bases between. DNA of the CDR3: TGCAGTGCTAGGGTACCCTTATCCGGGACCCCCTACGAGCAGTACTTC. The encoded protein is CSARVPLSGTPYEQYF.

This clonotype was recorded a few times. The genes are TRBV7-2 and TRBJ2-7, with 7 positions matching TRBD2. The CDR3 has 14 amino acids. In germline, CDR1 is SGHTA, CDR2 FQGNSA. The trim removed 5 bases at V and 0 bases at J, leaving 4 bases unmatched. The CDR3 loop is CASSVASGSYEQYV. Written as DNA, the CDR3 is TGTGCCAGCAGCGTCGCTAGCGGCTCCTACGAGCAGTACGTC.

The chain joins TRBV10-3 to TRBJ2-5; D ambiguous. Trimming took 10 bases from V and 0 from J, leaving 18 bases between them. Per germline, CDR1 ENHRY and CDR2 SYGVKD. This CDR3 is built from 15 residues. The CDR3 reads CARDRSPLYQETQYF. The CDR3 coding sequence is TGTGCCAGGGATAGATCCCCTTTGTACCAAGAGACCCAGTACTTC.

This clonotype showed up just a few times. The V and J genes are TRBV27 and TRBJ2-2, with 7 bases aligning to TRBD2. The ends lost 0 bases at V and 6 bases at J; junction bases unmatched: 16. From germline, CDR1 is MNHEY and CDR2 SMNVEV (reference sequence). This CDR3 contains 19 residues. In nucleotides, the CDR3 is TGTGCCAGCAGTTTATCGGATTTCCAGAGCGGGGAAGTGTCCGGGGAGCTGTTTTTT. This sequence encodes CASSLSDFQSGEVSGELFF.

The chain employs TRBV18 and TRBJ2-5; D unclear. CDR3 length equals 16 residues. Germline CDR1 is KGHSH and CDR2 is LQKENI. The V and J ends lost 3 bases and 4 bases respectively, with 18 bases between them. The DNA for the CDR3 is TGTGCCAGCTCACCTACCTTAGAGGTCCAAAGAGAGACCCAGTACTTC. This encodes CASSPTLEVQRETQYF.

This chain connects TRBV7-9 to TRBJ1-1; D gene uncertain. The germline V gene has CDR1 SEHNR and CDR2 FQNEAQ (reference sequence). This CDR3 has 11 amino acids. Trimming cost V 0 bases and J 5 bases, with 1 base left between them. DNA for the CDR3: TGTGCCAGCAGCTTAGCGACTGAAGCTTTCTTT. It specifies CASSLATEAFF.

In this sample, this clonotype turned up a few times. This chain's CDR3 is CASSLEGNNSPLHF. CDR3 nucleotide sequence: TGTGCCAGCAGCTTAGAAGGAAATAATTCACCCCTCCACTTT. The chain is built from TRBV7-2 and TRBJ1-6; D not certain. The CDR3 spans 14 residues. In germline, CDR1 is SGHTA, CDR2 FQGNSA. The V gene lost 1 base and the J gene lost 5 bases, with 6 bases spanning the gap.

This clonotype was seen at least ten times. This chain uses TRBV11-2 with TRBJ2-1; 7 bases align to TRBD2. Trimming removed 5 bases from V and 9 bases from J; junction bases left unmatched: 13. Germline CDR1 reads SGHAT; CDR2 reads FQNNGV. The CDR3 spans 15 residues. CDR3 in amino acids: CASSRETGLSREQFF. In DNA, the CDR3 is TGTGCCAGCAGCCGGGAAACGGGACTATCGCGTGAGCAGTTCTTC.

This clonotype appeared a single time. Its ends do not fully match the called genes, so a read error is possible. The chain joins TRBV6-6 to TRBJ2-6, with D maybe TRBD1 (5 bases). The CDR3 loop spans 15 amino acids. Germline CDR1 MNHNY, CDR2 SVGAGI (reference sequence). CDR3 nucleotide sequence: TGTGCCAGCAGAGAGGTTGGCTCTGGGGCCTACGTCCTGACTTTC. Its translation is CASREVGSGAYVLTF.

In its sample, this clonotype was seen a few times. The V call is TRBV19, the J call TRBJ1-1, with TRBD1 as a possible D gene (5 bases). V was clipped by 4 bases and J by 1 base, with 16 bases between them. The CDR3 extends over 16 amino acids. Germline loops: CDR1 LNHDA, CDR2 SQIVND (reference sequence). CDR3 protein: CASSRLAPTANTEAFF. CDR3 DNA sequence: TGTGCCAGTAGTAGGCTCGCCCCGACAGCGAACACTGAAGCTTTCTTT.

The CDR3 region is CASSQSGTQYF. The CDR3 nucleotides are TGTGCCAGCAGCCAAAGCGGGACCCAGTACTTC. The rearrangement uses TRBV6-2 or TRBV6-3 and TRBJ2-5; weak D call: TRBD2 (5 bases). This CDR3 is 11 amino acids long. V lost 6 bases and J lost 7, with 9 bases in between. Germline V CDR1 and CDR2: MNHEY, SVGEGT.

Many counts were recorded for this clonotype. The rearrangement links TRBV6-2 or TRBV6-3 to TRBJ2-7; 13 bases are a match to TRBD2. Germline V gene data show CDR1 as MNHEY and CDR2 as SVGEGT. This CDR3 contains 16 residues. Germline trimming cut 10 bases from V and 5 bases from J; bases unmatched to any gene: 14. The CDR3 nucleotides are TGTGCCACTGAGACTAGCGGGGGGCCTAGGAACCACGAGCAGTACGTC. This translates into CATETSGGPRNHEQYV.

This chain joins TRBV6-5 and TRBJ1-1; D unresolved. Germline-derived CDR1 and CDR2 are MNHEY and SVGAGI. The length of the CDR3 is 14 residues. Between the trimmed V and J ends, which lost 2 bases and 8 bases, there was a span of 15 bases. This CDR3 is CASSYGPGFLEAFF. As DNA, the CDR3 is TGTGCCAGCAGTTACGGCCCAGGTTTTCTCGAAGCTTTCTTT.

This chain joins TRBV5-1 and TRBJ1-1; D is unclear. There are 14 residues in the CDR3. The germline gives CDR1 SGHRS, CDR2 YFSETQ. The ends were cut back, 2 bases at V and 0 bases at J, with 8 bases in the middle. CDR3 DNA: TGCGCCAGCAGCTTAGTCGCTATGAACACTGAAGCTTTCTTT. This translates into CASSLVAMNTEAFF.

This clonotype appeared a few times. This chain joins TRBV7-9 and TRBJ1-1, with unresolved D. This CDR3 is built from 13 residues. CDR1 and CDR2 (germline): SEHNR, FQNEAQ (reference sequence). Trimming pared 0 bases from V and 4 bases from J, leaving 6 bases between. The CDR3 is CASSLAVGTEAFF. The CDR3 nucleotides read TGTGCCAGCAGCTTAGCAGTCGGCACTGAAGCTTTCTTT.